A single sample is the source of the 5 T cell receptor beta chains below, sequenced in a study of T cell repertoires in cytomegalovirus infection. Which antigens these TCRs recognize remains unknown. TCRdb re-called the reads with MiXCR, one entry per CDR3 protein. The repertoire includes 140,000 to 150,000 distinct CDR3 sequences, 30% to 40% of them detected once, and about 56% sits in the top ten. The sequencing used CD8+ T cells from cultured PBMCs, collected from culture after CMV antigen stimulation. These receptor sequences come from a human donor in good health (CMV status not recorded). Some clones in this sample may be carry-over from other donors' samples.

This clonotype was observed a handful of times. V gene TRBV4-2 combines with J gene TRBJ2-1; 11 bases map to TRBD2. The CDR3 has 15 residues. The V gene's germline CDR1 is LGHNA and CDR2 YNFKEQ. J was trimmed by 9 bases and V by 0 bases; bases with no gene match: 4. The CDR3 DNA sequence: TGTGCCAGCAGCCAAGAAGTAGCGGGGGGGCCTGAGCAGTTCTTC. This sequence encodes CASSQEVAGGPEQFF.

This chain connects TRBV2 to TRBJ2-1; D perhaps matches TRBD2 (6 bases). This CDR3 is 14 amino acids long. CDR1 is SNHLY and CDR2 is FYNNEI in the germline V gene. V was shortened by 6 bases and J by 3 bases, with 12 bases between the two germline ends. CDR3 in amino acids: CASRTGVVYNEQFF. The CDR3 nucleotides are TGTGCCAGCAGAACGGGGGTAGTCTACAATGAGCAGTTCTTC. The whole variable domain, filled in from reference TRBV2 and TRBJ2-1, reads EPEVTQTPSHQVTQMGQEVILRCVPISNHLYFYWYRQILGQKVEFLVSFYNNEISEKSEIFDDQFSVERPDGSNFTLKIRSTKLEDSAMYFCASRTGVVYNEQFFGPGTRLTVL.

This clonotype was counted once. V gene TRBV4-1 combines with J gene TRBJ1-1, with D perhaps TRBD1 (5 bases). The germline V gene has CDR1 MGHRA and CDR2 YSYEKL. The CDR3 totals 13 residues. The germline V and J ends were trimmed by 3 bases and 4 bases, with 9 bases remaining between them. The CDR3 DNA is TGCGCCAGCAGCCATGTAAGGGGCACTGAAGCTTTCTTT. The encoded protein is CASSHVRGTEAFF.

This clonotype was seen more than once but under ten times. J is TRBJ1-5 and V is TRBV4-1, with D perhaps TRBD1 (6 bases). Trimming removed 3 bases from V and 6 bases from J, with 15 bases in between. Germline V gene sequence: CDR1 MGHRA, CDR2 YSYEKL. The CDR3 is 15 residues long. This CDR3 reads CASSHGLQGLQPQHF. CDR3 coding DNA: TGCGCCAGCAGCCACGGTTTACAGGGACTTCAGCCCCAGCATTTT.

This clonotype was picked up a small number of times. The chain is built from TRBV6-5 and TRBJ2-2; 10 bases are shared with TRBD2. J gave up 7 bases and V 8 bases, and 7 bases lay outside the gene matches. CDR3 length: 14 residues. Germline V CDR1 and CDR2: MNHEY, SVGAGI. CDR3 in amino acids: CASCTSGDVGELFF. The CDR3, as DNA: TGTGCCAGCTGTACTAGCGGGGACGTCGGGGAGCTGTTTTTT.